The 15 T cell receptor beta chains below all came from one sample that was sequenced in a study of control samples from healthy donors and cancer patients. The assay was immunoSEQ multiplex PCR, and TCRdb's table has in-frame clones only and misses some. The sample lists about 93,000 clones; around 90% were seen once. The specimen was blood. These TCRs come from a woman in her 70s in good health.

The count of this clone is one. The rearrangement uses TRBV5-1 and TRBJ2-5; D is perhaps TRBD1 (5 bases). V was trimmed by 4 bases and J by 5 bases, leaving 18 bases between them. CDR1 and CDR2 (germline): SGHRS, YFSETQ. The length of the CDR3 is 15 residues. The CDR3 DNA reads TGCGCCAGCAGCCCACTCCTGAGACAGACCGAGACCCAGTACTTC. It translates to CASSPLLRQTETQYF.

The chain joins TRBV6-6 to TRBJ1-1; D might be TRBD1 (6 bases). The germline V and J ends were trimmed by 2 bases and 2 bases, with 12 bases remaining between them. CDR3 length equals 15 residues. CDR1 and CDR2 from the germline V gene are MNHNY and SVGAGI (reference sequence). The CDR3 DNA sequence: TGTGCCAGCAGTTACAGTGGACAGTACAACACTGAAGCTTTCTTT. Protein product: CASSYSGQYNTEAFF.

The chain carries TRBV7-2 and TRBJ2-5, with D maybe TRBD2 (6 bases). The CDR3 totals 16 residues. Trimming cost V 1 base and J 1 base, with 13 bases left between them. Germline CDR1 and CDR2: SGHTA and FQGNSA. CDR3 protein: CASSLGLAFGQETQYF. CDR3 coding DNA: TGTGCCAGCAGCTTAGGGCTAGCGTTCGGCCAAGAGACCCAGTACTTC.

This clone was observed a few times. The chain has TRBV5-1 and TRBJ2-7; TRBD1 agrees at 7 bases. Germline-derived CDR1 and CDR2 are SGHRS and YFSETQ. With 3 bases clipped from V and 0 bases from J, the junction kept 3 bases outside the gene matches. The CDR3 spans 14 residues. The CDR3 loop is CASSSRTGSYEQYF. The CDR3 bases are TGCGCCAGCAGCTCCCGGACAGGCTCCTACGAGCAGTACTTC.

The CDR3 loop is CASSSGYGYTF. The CDR3 DNA sequence: TGTGCCAGCAGTTCGGGTTATGGCTACACCTTC. This sequence joins TRBV6-4 and TRBJ1-2; D not resolved. CDR1 and CDR2 (germline): MRHNA, SNTAGT. The CDR3 runs to 11 residues. Trimming removed 5 bases at V and 5 bases at J, with 6 bases between.

The rearrangement links TRBV2 to TRBJ2-1, with TRBD2 as a possible D gene (6 bases). Germline-derived CDR1 and CDR2 are SNHLY and FYNNEI. V dropped 7 bases and J dropped 1 base, with 11 bases sitting between them. The CDR3 has 14 amino acids. In DNA form, the CDR3 reads TGTGCCAGCATCCCTGGGAGGTCCTACAATGAGCAGTTCTTC. Protein sequence: CASIPGRSYNEQFF.

The CDR3, as DNA: TGCGCCAGCAGCCAAGTAGCGGGGGCCCTTTACAATGAGCAGTTCTTC. Encoded protein: CASSQVAGALYNEQFF. The rearrangement joins TRBV4-1 to TRBJ2-1, with 9 bases that match TRBD2. The CDR3 totals 16 residues. The junction had 5 bases not matched to a gene; V was cut back by 1 base and J by 4 bases. CDR1 and CDR2 from the germline V gene are MGHRA and YSYEKL.

This chain links TRBV2 with TRBJ2-1, with D perhaps matching TRBD1 (6 bases). Deletions cut 8 bases from V and 7 bases from J, with 21 bases between. The CDR3 covers 15 residues. Germline-derived CDR1 and CDR2 are SNHLY and FYNNEI. The CDR3 reads CASSVTRGGDNEQFF. The CDR3 DNA reads as TGTGCCAGCTCCGTGACCCGAGGGGGAGATAATGAGCAGTTCTTC.

The V call is TRBV10-3, the J call TRBJ2-7, with TRBD1 matching 10 bases. V lost 5 bases and J lost 2; bases outside the gene matches: 6. The germline CDR1 and CDR2 sequences are ENHRY and SYGVKD. CDR3 size: 15 residues. The DNA of the CDR3 is TGTGCCATCAGTAAGGGGGGACAGGGGACCTACGAGCAGTACTTC. It is translated as CAISKGGQGTYEQYF.

This clone was observed a handful of times. The chain combines TRBV5-1 with TRBJ2-2; possible D gene TRBD2, 5 bases. The V gene's germline CDR1 is SGHRS and CDR2 YFSETQ. Trimming left V 1 base short and J 7 bases short, with 8 bases between. The CDR3 runs 13 residues. The CDR3 here is CASSLKEVGELFF. CDR3 DNA: TGCGCCAGCAGCTTGAAGGAGGTCGGGGAGCTGTTTTTT.

CDR3 sequence: CASSRGDSRGETQYF. For the CDR3, the DNA is TGTGCCAGCAGCCGTGGGGACAGCAGAGGGGAGACCCAGTACTTC. The chain has TRBV28 and TRBJ2-5; 7 nucleotides line up with TRBD1. V was pared by 6 bases and J by 5 bases, with 12 bases of the junction left unmatched. The CDR3 loop spans 15 amino acids. Per germline, CDR1 MDHEN and CDR2 SYDVKM.

The rearrangement joins TRBV27 to TRBJ1-3, with TRBD1 identical over 8 bases. The CDR3 is made up of 15 amino acids. V was clipped by 5 bases and J by 2 bases; unmatched bases: 5. Germline values: CDR1 MNHEY, CDR2 SMNVEV (reference sequence). CDR3 nucleotides: TGTGCCAGCAGTGCAGGGGGCCAGGCTGGAAACACCATATATTTT. Its protein is CASSAGGQAGNTIYF.

This clone was counted a few times. V is TRBV7-9 and J is TRBJ2-5, with TRBD1 as a possible D gene (5 bases). The CDR3 spans 13 residues. CDR1 is SEHNR and CDR2 is FQNEAQ in the germline V gene (reference sequence). V dropped 0 bases and J dropped 5 bases, with 7 bases sitting between them. The CDR3 DNA reads as TGTGCCAGCAGCTTAGCGCCAGGGGAGACCCAGTACTTC. Translating it yields CASSLAPGETQYF. The whole variable domain, remainder taken from reference TRBV7-9 and TRBJ2-5, is DTGVSQNPRHKITKRGQNVTFRCDPISEHNRLYWYRQTLGQGPEFLTYFQNEAQLEKSRLLSDRFSAERPKGSFSTLEIQRTEQGDSAMYLCASSLAPGETQYFGPGTRLLVL.

The V call is TRBV5-1, the J call TRBJ2-1; 16 bases line up with TRBD2. The CDR3 is made up of 15 amino acids. The trim removed 3 bases at V and 7 bases at J, leaving 1 base unmatched. Per germline, CDR1 SGHRS and CDR2 YFSETQ. CDR3 residues: CASSSGLAGGNEQFF. CDR3 bases: TGCGCCAGCAGCTCGGGACTAGCGGGAGGGAATGAGCAGTTCTTC.

This clone occurred a few times. The CDR3 DNA reads TGTGCCAGCAGCCTAATCCCCCGGAGGGGAGCTTTCTTT. This translates into CASSLIPRRGAFF. V gene TRBV27 combines with J gene TRBJ1-1, with D perhaps TRBD1 (5 bases). V gave up 6 bases and J gave up 10 bases, with 18 bases separating them. Germline CDR1 and CDR2: MNHEY and SMNVEV (reference sequence). The CDR3 sequence is 13 residues long.